A selection of T cell receptor beta chains follows, all from one sample in a study of T cell repertoires in cytomegalovirus infection. These TCRs' antigens remain unknown. TCRdb re-derived calls from the reads in MiXCR, one entry per CDR3 protein. The sample lists approximately 910,000 distinct CDR3 sequences, approximately 32% occurring once. The material was cultured CD8+ T cells from PBMCs, obtained from culture after CMV antigen stimulation. These receptors all come from a human donor in good health (CMV status not recorded). Some clones in this sample may be carry-over from other donors' samples. The CDR3 runs from the conserved cysteine through the conserved F or W. A D gene is named only where the DNA matches it firmly. Clone size is shown for a subset of rows, as once, few, many or a class of expanded clone.

j_call | v_call | clone_size | cdr3_length | d_call | cdr3_nt | cdr3_aa
TRBJ2-1 | TRBV7-2 | few | 16 | NA | TGTGCCAGCAGCTTAGCGAGGATTAGCTCCTACAATGAGCAGTTCTTC | CASSLARISSYNEQFF
TRBJ2-1 | TRBV7-6 | few | 12 | NA | TGTGCCAGCAGCTGGGGCAAAAATGAGCAGTTCTTC | CASSWGKNEQFF
TRBJ1-4 | TRBV19 | few | 16 | TRBD1 | TGTGCCAGTAGTAGAGATACAGGGGGCGCGGACGAAAAACTGTTTTTT | CASSRDTGGADEKLFF
TRBJ2-5 | TRBV7-2 | many | 15 | TRBD2 | TGTGCCAGCAGCTCCTCCGGGGGGGCTAGTGAGACCCAGTACTTC | CASSSSGGASETQYF
TRBJ1-1 | TRBV7-2 | NA | 15 | TRBD1 | TGTGCCAGCAGCTTAGCGGGGACAGGATACACTGAAGCTTTCTTT | CASSLAGTGYTEAFF
TRBJ2-3 | TRBV20-1 | NA | 12 | TRBD1 | TGCAGTGCTAGCGAAGGGGGCATAAGGCAGTATTTT | CSASEGGIRQYF
TRBJ1-1 | TRBV27 | NA | 15 | NA | TGTGCCAGCAGTTCCCCCGGGGGCCCCCACACTGAAGCTTTCTTT | CASSSPGGPHTEAFF
TRBJ1-5 | TRBV19 | few | 13 | NA | TGTGCCAGTAGTATTTACTGGAATCAGCCCCAGCATTTT | CASSIYWNQPQHF
TRBJ2-7 | TRBV20-1 | NA | 13 | TRBD2 | TGCAGTGCTTCGACTAGCGGGGGCTACGAGCAGTACTTC | CSASTSGGYEQYF
TRBJ1-5 | TRBV4-1 | NA | 17 | NA | TGCGCCAGCAGCCAAGATGACCCCCCCTATAGCAATCAGCCCCAGCATTTT | CASSQDDPPYSNQPQHF
TRBJ2-2 | TRBV6-1 | many | 17 | TRBD1 | TGTGCCAGCACCCCGAGGTCGGGACAGGGGTTCACCGGGGAGCTGTTTTTT | CASTPRSGQGFTGELFF
TRBJ1-2 | TRBV12-3/TRBV12-4 | NA | 14 | NA | TGTGCCAGCAGTTCGGATGGGGGAGGCGGTGGCTACACCTTC | CASSSDGGGGGYTF
TRBJ1-4 | TRBV7-9 | many | 16 | NA | TGTGCCAGCAGCGCTTCTTCCGGGACACCCCATGAAAAACTGTTTTTT | CASSASSGTPHEKLFF
TRBJ2-5 | TRBV18 | NA | 15 | NA | TGTGCCAGCTCACCACCGTTTTCTGACCAAGAGACCCAGTACTTC | CASSPPFSDQETQYF